This T cell receptor beta chain was documented in a study of glioma-infiltrating T cells after dendritic cell vaccination. Up to about 2 ug genomic DNA was used for TCRB CDR3 amplification. The PCR used 60 V beta and 13 J beta primers. Method: immunoSEQ multiplex PCR; TCRdb's copy keeps in-frame clones and lacks some. The sample includes about 95,000 clones, 85% to 90% of them seen just once. CDR3 size: 17 residues. Germline V gene data show CDR1 as SGHDT and CDR2 as YYEEEE. V was trimmed by 2 bases and J by 0 bases, leaving 18 bases between them. Worth noting for this clone: Its antigen is currently unknown.

Study-level results: Only a small number of patients had complete blood and tumor samples. Patients with more pretreatment TILs had longer time to progression and survival.

The chain is built from TRBV5-6 and TRBJ2-7; D possibly corresponds to TRBD2 (6 bases). The input for sequencing was blood, taken before dendritic cell vaccination. The TCR comes from a human donor with glioblastoma. The CDR3 coding sequence is TGTGCCAGCAGCTTTGTGTCCGCTAGCGACTACTCCTACGAGCAGTACTTC. It codes for CASSFVSASDYSYEQYF.